This T cell receptor beta chain derives from a study of blood T cell repertoires in COVID-19. This clone came up once. The V end was cut by 5 bases, the J end by 0 bases, with 13 bases between. Germline CDR1 reads LNHDA; CDR2 reads SQIVND (reference sequence). The CDR3 contains 15 residues. Clones were read by immunoSEQ multiplex PCR, and TCRdb kept only the in-frame ones, dropping some. This sample has roughly 250,000 clones, with 90% to 95% found just once. Participants, about 18 to 100 years old, spanned about two dozen US areas. The gene calls are TRBV19 and TRBJ1-1; D is unresolved. The receptor's source is a human donor in a cohort exposed to, infected with or recovered from COVID-19 (not recorded which). The donor label of this sample is uncertain. The sequencing input was PBMCs or T cells enriched from blood (not recorded which). The CDR3 is CASSLRGMMNTEAFF. The CDR3 DNA follows: TGTGCCAGTAGTTTGCGGGGTATGATGAACACTGAAGCTTTCTTT.